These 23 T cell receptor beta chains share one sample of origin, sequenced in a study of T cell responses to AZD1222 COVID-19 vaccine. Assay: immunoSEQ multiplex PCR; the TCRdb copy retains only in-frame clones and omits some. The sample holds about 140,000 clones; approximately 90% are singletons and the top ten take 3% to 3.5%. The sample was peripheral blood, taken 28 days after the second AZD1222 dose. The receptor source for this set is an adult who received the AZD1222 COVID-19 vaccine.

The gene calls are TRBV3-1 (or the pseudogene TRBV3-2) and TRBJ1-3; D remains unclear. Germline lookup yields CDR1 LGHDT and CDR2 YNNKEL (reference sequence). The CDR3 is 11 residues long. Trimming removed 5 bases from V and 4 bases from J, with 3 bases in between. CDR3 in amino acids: CASSEGNTIYF. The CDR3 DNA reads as TGTGCCAGCAGCGAAGGAAACACCATATATTTT.

DNA of the CDR3: TGTGCCACCAGCAGAGATCTGGACACTGAAGCTTTCTTT. Its protein is CATSRDLDTEAFF. The chain links TRBV15 to TRBJ1-1, with D hard to call. Germline CDR1 and CDR2: LNHNV and YYDKDF (reference sequence). Trimming stripped 0 bases from V and 3 bases from J, with 5 bases between. The CDR3 is 13 residues long.

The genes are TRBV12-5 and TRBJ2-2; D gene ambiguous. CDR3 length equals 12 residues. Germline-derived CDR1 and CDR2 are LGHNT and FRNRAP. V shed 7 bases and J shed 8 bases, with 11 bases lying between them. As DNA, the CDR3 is TGTGCTAGTGCGAAGGGCGCAGGGGAGCTGTTTTTT. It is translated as CASAKGAGELFF.

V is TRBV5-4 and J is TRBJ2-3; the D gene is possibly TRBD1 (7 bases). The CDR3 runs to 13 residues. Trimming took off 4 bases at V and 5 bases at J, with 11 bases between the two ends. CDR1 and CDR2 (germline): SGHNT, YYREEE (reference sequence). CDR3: CASSPQGGDTQYF. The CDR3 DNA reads TGTGCCAGCAGCCCCCAGGGGGGAGATACGCAGTATTTT.

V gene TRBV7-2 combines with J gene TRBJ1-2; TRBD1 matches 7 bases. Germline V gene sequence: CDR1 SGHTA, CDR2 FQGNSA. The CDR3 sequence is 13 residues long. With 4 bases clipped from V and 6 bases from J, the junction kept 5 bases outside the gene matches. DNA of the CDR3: TGTGCCAGCAGCTACCTGACAGGGAATGGCTACACCTTC. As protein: CASSYLTGNGYTF.

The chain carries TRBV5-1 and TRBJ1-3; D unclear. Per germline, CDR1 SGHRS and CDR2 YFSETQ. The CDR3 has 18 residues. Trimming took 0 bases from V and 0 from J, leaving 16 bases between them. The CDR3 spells CASSLGSSGVYSGNTIYF. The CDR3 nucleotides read TGCGCCAGCAGCTTGGGTTCGTCAGGAGTCTACTCTGGAAACACCATATATTTT.

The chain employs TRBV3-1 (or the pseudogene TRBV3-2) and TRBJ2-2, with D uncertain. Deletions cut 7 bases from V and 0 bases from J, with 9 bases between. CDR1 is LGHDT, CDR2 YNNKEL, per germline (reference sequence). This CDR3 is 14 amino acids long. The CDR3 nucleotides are TGTGCCAGCAAGGCTCAGACGAACACCGGGGAGCTGTTTTTT. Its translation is CASKAQTNTGELFF.

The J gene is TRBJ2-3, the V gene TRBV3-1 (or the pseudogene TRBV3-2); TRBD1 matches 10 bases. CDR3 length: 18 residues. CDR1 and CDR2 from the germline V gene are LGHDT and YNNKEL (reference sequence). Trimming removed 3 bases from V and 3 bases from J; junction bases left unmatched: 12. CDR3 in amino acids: CASSHQDWDRGGTDTQYF. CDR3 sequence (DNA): TGTGCCAGCAGCCACCAAGATTGGGACAGGGGTGGTACAGATACGCAGTATTTT.

CDR3 in DNA: TGTGCCAGCAGCGTAAGGGGTAAGGATACGCAGTATTTT. Its protein is CASSVRGKDTQYF. The chain recombines TRBV9 with TRBJ2-3, with D perhaps TRBD1 (5 bases). CDR1 is SGDLS, CDR2 YYNGEE, per germline. This CDR3 has 13 residues. With 1 base removed from V and 6 bases from J, the gap between germline ends came to 9 bases. Drawing the rest from reference TRBV9 and TRBJ2-3, the complete variable domain is DSGVTQTPKHLITATGQRVTLRCSPRSGDLSVYWYQQSLDQGLQFLIQYYNGEERAKGNILERFSAQQFPDLHSELNLSSLELGDSALYFCASSVRGKDTQYFGPGTRLTVL.

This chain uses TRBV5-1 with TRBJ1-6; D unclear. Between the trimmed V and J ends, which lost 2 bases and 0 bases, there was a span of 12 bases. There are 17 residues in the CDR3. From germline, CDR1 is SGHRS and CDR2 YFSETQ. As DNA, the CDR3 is TGCGCCAGCAGCTTTTTTGGGCTCAGCTCCTATAATTCACCCCTCCACTTT. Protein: CASSFFGLSSYNSPLHF.

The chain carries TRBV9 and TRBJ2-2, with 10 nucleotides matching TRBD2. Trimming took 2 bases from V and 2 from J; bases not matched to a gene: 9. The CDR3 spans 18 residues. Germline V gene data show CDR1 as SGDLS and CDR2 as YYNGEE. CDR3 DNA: TGTGCCAGCAGCGTTGGGGGAGGACTAGCGGTAAACACCGGGGAGCTGTTTTTT. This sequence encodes CASSVGGGLAVNTGELFF.

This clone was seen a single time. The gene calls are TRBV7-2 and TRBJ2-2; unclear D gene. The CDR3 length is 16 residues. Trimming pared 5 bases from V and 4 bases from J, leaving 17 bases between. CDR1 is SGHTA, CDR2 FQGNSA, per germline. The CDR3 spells CASSQNPTLGTGELFF. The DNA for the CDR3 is TGTGCCAGCAGCCAAAACCCTACCCTCGGCACCGGGGAGCTGTTTTTT.

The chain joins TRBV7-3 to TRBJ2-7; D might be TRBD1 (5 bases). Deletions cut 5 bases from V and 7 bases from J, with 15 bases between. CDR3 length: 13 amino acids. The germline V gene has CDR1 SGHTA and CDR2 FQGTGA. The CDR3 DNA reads TGTGCCAGCAGCGTAGACCAACACAGGGAGCAGTACTTC. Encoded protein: CASSVDQHREQYF.

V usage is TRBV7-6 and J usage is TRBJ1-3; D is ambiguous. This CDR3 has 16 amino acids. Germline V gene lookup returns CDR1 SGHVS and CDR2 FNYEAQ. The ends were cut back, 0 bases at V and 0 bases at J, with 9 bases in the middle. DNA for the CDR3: TGTGCCAGCAGCTTAGCTCCCGCCATCTCTGGAAACACCATATATTTT. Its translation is CASSLAPAISGNTIYF. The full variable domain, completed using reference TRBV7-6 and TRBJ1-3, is GAGVSQSPRYKVTKRGQDVALRCDPISGHVSLYWYRQALGQGPEFLTYFNYEAQQDKSGLPNDRFSAERPEGSISTLTIQRTEQRDSAMYRCASSLAPAISGNTIYFGEGSWLTVV.

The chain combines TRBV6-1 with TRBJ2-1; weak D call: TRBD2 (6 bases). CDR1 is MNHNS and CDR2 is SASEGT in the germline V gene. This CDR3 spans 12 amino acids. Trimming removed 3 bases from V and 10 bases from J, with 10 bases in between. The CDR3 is CASSDLSGEQFF. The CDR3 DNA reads TGTGCCAGCAGTGACCTCAGCGGGGAGCAGTTCTTC.

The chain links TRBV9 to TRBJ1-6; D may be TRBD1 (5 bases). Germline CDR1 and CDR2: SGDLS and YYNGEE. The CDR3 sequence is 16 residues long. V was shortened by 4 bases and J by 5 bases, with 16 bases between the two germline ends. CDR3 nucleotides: TGTGCCAGCAGCCGATTCCAGGGTCCAGATAATTCACCCCTCCACTTT. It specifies CASSRFQGPDNSPLHF.

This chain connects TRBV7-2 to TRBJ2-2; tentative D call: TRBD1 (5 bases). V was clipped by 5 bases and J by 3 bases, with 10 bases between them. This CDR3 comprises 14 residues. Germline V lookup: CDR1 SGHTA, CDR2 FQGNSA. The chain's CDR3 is CASSTGHYTGELFF. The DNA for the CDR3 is TGTGCCAGCAGCACCGGACATTACACCGGGGAGCTGTTTTTT.

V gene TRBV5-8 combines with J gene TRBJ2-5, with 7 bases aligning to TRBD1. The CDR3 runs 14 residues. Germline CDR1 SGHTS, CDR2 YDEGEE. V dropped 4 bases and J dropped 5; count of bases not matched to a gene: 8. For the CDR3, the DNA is TGTGCCAGCAGCCCTCGGACAGGTCGGGAGACCCAGTACTTC. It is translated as CASSPRTGRETQYF. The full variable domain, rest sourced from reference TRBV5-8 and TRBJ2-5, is EAGVTQSPTHLIKTRGQQATLRCSPISGHTSVYWYQQALGLGLQFLLWYDEGEERNRGNFPPRFSGRQFPNYSSELNVNALELEDSALYLCASSPRTGRETQYFGPGTRLLVL.

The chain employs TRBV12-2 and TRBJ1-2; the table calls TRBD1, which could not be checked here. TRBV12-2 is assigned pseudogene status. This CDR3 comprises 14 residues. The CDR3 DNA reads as TGTGCAAGTCGCCCCAAGACGACAAGCTATGGCTACACCTTC. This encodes CASRPKTTSYGYTF.

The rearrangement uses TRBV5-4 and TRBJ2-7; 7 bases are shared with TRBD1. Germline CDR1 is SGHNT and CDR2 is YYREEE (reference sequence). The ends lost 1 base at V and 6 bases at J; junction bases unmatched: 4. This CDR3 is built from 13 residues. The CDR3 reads CASSLRQGPEQYF. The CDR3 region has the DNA TGTGCCAGCAGCTTGAGACAGGGACCCGAGCAGTACTTC.

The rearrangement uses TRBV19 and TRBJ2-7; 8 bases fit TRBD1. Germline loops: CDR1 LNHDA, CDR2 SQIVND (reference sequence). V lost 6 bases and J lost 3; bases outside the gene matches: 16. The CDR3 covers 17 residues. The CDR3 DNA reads TGTGCCAGTAGAAAGGTTGGACAGGGAGGTCCTTACTACGAGCAGTACTTC. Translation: CASRKVGQGGPYYEQYF. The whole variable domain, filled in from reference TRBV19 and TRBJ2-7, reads DGGITQSPKYLFRKEGQNVTLSCEQNLNHDAMYWYRQDPGQGLRLIYYSQIVNDFQKGDIAEGYSVSREKKESFPLTVTSAQKNPTAFYLCASRKVGQGGPYYEQYFGPGTRLTVT.

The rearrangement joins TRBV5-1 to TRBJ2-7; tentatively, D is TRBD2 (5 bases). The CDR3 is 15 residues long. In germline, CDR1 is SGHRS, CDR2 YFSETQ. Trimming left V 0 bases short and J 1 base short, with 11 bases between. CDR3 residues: CASSLGGIGSYEQYF. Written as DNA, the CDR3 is TGCGCCAGCAGCTTGGGAGGGATAGGTTCCTACGAGCAGTACTTC.

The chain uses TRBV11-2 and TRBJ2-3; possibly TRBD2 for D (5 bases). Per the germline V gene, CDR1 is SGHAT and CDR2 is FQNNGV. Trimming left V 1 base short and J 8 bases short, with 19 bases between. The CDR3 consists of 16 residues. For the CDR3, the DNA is TGTGCCAGCAGCTTAGTAAACCTCGGGGAACGGAGTACGCAGTATTTT. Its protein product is CASSLVNLGERSTQYF.